The sequence of this TCR beta chain was determined in a study of patients and donors after allogeneic stem cell transplantation. This CDR3 comprises 13 residues. Trimming stripped 5 bases from V and 8 bases from J, with 12 bases between. Germline V gene data show CDR1 as SEHNR and CDR2 as FQNEAQ (reference sequence). TCRdb ran MiXCR on the RT-PCR reads and lists one entry per CDR3 protein. The table has roughly 940,000 distinct CDR3 sequences, under 20% seen once. The origin of this receptor is a human donor who was either an allogeneic HSCT recipient or a stem cell or donor lymphocyte infusion donor (not recorded which). It is not recorded whose cells these are; they may come from a transplant donor. The V gene is TRBV7-9, the J gene TRBJ2-2; D remains ambiguous. Sequencing input: blood, either unsorted or a sorted T cell fraction (not recorded which). The CDR3 loop reads CASSHPPGGELFF. The CDR3 DNA reads as TGTGCCAGCAGCCATCCTCCCGGGGGGGAGCTGTTTTTT. Based on the CDR3 plus reference TRBV7-9 and TRBJ2-2, the full variable domain is DTGVSQNPRHKITKRGQNVTFRCDPISEHNRLYWYRQTLGQGPEFLTYFQNEAQLEKSRLLSDRFSAERPKGSFSTLEIQRTEQGDSAMYLCASSHPPGGELFFGEGSRLTVL.